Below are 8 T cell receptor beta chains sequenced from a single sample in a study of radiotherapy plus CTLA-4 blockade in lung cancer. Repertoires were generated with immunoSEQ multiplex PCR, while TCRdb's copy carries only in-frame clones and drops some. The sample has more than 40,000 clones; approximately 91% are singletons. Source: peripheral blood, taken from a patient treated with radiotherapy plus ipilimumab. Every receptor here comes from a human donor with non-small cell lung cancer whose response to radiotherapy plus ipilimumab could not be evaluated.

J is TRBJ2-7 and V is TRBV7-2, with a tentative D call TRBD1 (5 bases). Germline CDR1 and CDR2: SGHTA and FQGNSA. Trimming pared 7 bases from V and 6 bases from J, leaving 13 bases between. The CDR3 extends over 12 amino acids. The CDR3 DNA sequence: TGTGCCAGCAACGCGAAGGGGTTCGAGCAGTACTTC. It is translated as CASNAKGFEQYF. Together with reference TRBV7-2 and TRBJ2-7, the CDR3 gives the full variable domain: GAGVSQSPSNKVTEKGKDVELRCDPISGHTALYWYRQSLGQGLEFLIYFQGNSAPDKSGLPSDRFSAERTGGSVSTLTIQRTQQEDSAVYLCASNAKGFEQYFGPGTRLTVT.

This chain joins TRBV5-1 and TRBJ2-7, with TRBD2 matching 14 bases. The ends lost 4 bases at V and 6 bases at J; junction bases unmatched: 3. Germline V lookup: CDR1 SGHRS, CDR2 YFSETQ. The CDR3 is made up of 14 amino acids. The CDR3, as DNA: TGCGCCAGCAGCACGGGACTAGCGGGGGTCGAGCAGTACTTC. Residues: CASSTGLAGVEQYF.

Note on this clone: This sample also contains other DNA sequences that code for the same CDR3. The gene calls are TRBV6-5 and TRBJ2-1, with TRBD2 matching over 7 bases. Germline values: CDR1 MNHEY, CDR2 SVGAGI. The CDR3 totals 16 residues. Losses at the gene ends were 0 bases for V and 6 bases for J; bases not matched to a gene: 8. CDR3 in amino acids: CASSYSGETSSNEQFF. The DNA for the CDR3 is TGTGCCAGCAGTTACTCGGGGGAGACTAGCTCCAATGAGCAGTTCTTC.

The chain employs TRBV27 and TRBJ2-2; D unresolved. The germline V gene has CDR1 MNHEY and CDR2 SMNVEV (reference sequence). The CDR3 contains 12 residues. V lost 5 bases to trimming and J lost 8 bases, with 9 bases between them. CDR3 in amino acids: CASSARRGELFF. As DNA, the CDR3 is TGTGCCAGCAGTGCACGGCGGGGGGAGCTGTTTTTT.

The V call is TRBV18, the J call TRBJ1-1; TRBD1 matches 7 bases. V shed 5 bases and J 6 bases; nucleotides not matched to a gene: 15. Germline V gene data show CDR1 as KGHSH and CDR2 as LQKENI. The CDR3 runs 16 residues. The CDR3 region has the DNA TGTGCCAGCTCAAAGTTGACAGGGAATCCAGTGGCTGAAGCTTTCTTT. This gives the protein CASSKLTGNPVAEAFF.

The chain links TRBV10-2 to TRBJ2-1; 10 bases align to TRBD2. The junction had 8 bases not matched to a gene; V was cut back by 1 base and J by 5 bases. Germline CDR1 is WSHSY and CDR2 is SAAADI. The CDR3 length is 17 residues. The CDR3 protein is CASSEFLAGATNNEQFF. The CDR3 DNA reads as TGCGCCAGCAGTGAGTTTCTAGCGGGGGCCACTAACAATGAGCAGTTCTTC.

This CDR3 is CASSLWTGDTEAFF. CDR3 nucleotides: TGTGCCAGCAGCTTGTGGACAGGGGACACTGAAGCTTTCTTT. The chain couples TRBV5-4 to TRBJ1-1, with 9 nucleotides matching TRBD1. This CDR3 contains 14 residues. J lost 3 bases, V lost 1 base, and 1 base had no gene match. The germline V gene has CDR1 SGHNT and CDR2 YYREEE (reference sequence).

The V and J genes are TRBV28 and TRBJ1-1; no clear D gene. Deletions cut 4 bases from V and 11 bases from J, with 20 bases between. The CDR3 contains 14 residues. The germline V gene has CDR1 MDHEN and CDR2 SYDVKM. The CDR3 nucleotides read TGTGCCAGCAGTTCAAGCGAGACCCGTCGTGGCGCTTTCTTT. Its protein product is CASSSSETRRGAFF.